The subject of this entry is one TCR beta chain. V lost 3 bases, J lost 8 bases, and 10 bases stayed unmatched. Germline loops: CDR1 KGHSH, CDR2 LQKENI. The CDR3 is made up of 15 amino acids. All of the isolated RNA was reverse transcribed, so expressed TCRB transcripts were sequenced. Repertoires were generated with immunoSEQ multiplex PCR, while TCRdb's copy carries only in-frame clones and drops some. This sample has fewer than 900,000 clones; 15% to 20% occur once, and the top ten carry 0.023%. This specimen comes from a study of beta chain features in type 1 diabetes. The V gene is TRBV18, the J gene TRBJ2-1; 7 bases line up with TRBD2. Sequencing was done on a sample of naive CD4+ T cells from blood. This clonotype originated in a woman under 30 in good health. DNA of the CDR3: TGTGCCAGCTCACCGTCCCAGCGGGGCACGCATGAGCAGTTCTTC. This codes for CASSPSQRGTHEQFF.